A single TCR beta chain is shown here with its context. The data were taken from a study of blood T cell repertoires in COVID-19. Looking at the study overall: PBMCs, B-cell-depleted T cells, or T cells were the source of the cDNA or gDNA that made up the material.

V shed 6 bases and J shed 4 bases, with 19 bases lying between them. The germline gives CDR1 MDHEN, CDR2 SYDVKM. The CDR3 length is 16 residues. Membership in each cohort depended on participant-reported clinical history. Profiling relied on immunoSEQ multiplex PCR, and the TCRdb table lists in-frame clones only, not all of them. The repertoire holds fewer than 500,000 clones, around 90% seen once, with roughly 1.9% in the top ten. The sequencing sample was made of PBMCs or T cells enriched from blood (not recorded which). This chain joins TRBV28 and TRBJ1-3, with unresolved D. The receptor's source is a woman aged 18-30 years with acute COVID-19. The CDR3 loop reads CASSGPGDRHGNTIYF. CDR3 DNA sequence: TGTGCCAGCAGCGGCCCCGGGGATCGGCACGGAAACACCATATATTTT.